This T cell receptor beta chain was recovered during a study of T cells after somatic rescue of genetic block. Data came from immunoSEQ multiplex PCR; TCRdb stores just in-frame clones and leaves some out. Of some 68,000 clones listed, approximately 91% are singletons. Trimming took off 5 bases at V and 1 base at J, with 11 bases between the two ends. The germline V gene has CDR1 SGHTA and CDR2 FQGNSA. The CDR3 covers 14 residues. Sequenced material: peripheral blood mononuclear cells (PBMCs). The chain recombines TRBV7-2 with TRBJ1-1; D is perhaps TRBD1 (6 bases). The TCR originated in a man aged 25-45 years. CDR3 amino acids: CASSQGHSNTEAFF. CDR3 nucleotide sequence: TGTGCCAGCAGCCAGGGACATTCGAACACTGAAGCTTTCTTT. The full variable domain, in which reference TRBV7-2 and TRBJ1-1 provide the parts outside the CDR3, is GAGVSQSPSNKVTEKGKDVELRCDPISGHTALYWYRQSLGQGLEFLIYFQGNSAPDKSGLPSDRFSAERTGGSVSTLTIQRTQQEDSAVYLCASSQGHSNTEAFFGQGTRLTVV.